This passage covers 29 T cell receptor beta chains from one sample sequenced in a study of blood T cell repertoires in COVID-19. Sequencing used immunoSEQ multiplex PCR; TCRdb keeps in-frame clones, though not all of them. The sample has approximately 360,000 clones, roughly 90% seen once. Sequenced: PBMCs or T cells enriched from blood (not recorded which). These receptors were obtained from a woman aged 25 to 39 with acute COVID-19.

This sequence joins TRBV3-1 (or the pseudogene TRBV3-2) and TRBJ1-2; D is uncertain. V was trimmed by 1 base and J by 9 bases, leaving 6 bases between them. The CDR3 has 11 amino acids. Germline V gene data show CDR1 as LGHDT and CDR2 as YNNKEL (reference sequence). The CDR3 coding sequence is TGTGCCAGCAGCCAAGGGGCGAGCTACACCTTC. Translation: CASSQGASYTF.

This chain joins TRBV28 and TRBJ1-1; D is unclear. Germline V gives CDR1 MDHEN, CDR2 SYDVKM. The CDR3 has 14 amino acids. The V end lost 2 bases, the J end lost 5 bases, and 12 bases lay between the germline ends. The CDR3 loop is CASSLGGVRTEAFF. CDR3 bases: TGTGCCAGCAGTTTAGGCGGGGTACGGACTGAAGCTTTCTTT.

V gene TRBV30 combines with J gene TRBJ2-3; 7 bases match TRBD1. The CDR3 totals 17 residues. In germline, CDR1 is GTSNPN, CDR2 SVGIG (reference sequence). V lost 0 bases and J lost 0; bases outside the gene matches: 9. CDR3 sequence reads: CAWSVHRKGASTDTQYF. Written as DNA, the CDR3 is TGTGCCTGGAGTGTACATAGGAAGGGGGCTAGCACAGATACGCAGTATTTT.

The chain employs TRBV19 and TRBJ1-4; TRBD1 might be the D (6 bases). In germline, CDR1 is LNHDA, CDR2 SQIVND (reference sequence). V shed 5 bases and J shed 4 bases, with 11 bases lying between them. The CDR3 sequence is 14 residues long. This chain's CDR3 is CASSVQGDNEKLFF. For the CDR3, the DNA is TGTGCCAGTAGTGTACAGGGAGATAATGAAAAACTGTTTTTT.

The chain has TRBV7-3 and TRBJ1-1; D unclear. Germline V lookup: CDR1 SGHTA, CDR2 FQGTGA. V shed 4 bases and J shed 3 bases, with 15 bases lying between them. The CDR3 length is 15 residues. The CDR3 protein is CASSSEAAIDTEAFF. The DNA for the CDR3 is TGTGCCAGCAGCTCGGAGGCGGCGATTGACACTGAAGCTTTCTTT.

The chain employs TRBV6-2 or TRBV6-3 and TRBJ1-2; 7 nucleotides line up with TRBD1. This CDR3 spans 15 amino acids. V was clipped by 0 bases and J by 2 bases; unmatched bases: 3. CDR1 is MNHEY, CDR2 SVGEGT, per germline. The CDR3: CASSYSGDRNYGYTF. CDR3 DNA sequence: TGTGCCAGCAGTTACTCGGGGGACAGAAACTATGGCTACACCTTC.

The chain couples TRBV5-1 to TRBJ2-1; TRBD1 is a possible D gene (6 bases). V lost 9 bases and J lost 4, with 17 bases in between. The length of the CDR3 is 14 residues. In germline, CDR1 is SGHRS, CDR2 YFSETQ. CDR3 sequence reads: CATQGGPQYNEQFF. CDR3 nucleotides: TGCGCCACCCAAGGGGGACCCCAATACAATGAGCAGTTCTTC.

The CDR3 loop reads CASSLRGGAFF. For the CDR3, the DNA is TGTGCCAGCAGTTTACGGGGTGGCGCTTTCTTT. The genes are TRBV12-3 or TRBV12-4 and TRBJ1-1; D remains ambiguous. This CDR3 has 11 residues. Trimming took off 2 bases at V and 11 bases at J, with 9 bases between the two ends.

This CDR3 reads CASSLMGTVTSPLHF. CDR3 coding DNA: TGTGCCAGCAGCTTAATGGGGACAGTAACTTCACCCCTCCACTTT. The rearrangement links TRBV13 to TRBJ1-6; 7 nucleotides agree with TRBD1. This CDR3 contains 15 residues. The V gene end was trimmed by 2 bases and the J gene end by 9 bases; junction bases not matched to a gene: 7. The germline gives CDR1 PRHDT, CDR2 FYEKMQ (reference sequence). The full variable domain, its missing parts supplied by reference TRBV13 and TRBJ1-6, is AAGVIQSPRHLIKEKRETATLKCYPIPRHDTVYWYQQGPGQDPQFLISFYEKMQSDKGSIPDRFSAQQFSDYHSELNMSSLELGDSALYFCASSLMGTVTSPLHFGNGTRLTVT.

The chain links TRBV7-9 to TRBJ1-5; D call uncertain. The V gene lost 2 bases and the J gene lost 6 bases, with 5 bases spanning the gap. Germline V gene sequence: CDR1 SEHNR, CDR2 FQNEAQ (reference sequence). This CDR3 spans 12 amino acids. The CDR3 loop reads CASSLSRQPQHF. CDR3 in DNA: TGTGCCAGCAGCTTAAGCCGTCAGCCCCAGCATTTT.

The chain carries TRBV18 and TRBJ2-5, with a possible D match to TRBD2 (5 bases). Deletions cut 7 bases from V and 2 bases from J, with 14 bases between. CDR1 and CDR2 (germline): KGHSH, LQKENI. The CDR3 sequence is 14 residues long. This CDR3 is CASYSRVGQETQYF. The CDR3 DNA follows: TGTGCCAGCTATTCGCGGGTGGGACAAGAGACCCAGTACTTC.

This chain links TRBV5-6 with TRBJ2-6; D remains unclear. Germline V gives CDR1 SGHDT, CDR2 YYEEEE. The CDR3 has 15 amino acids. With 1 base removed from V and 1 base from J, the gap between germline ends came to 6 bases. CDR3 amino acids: CASSLSGSGANVLTF. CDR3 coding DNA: TGTGCCAGCAGCTTGTCAGGTTCTGGGGCCAACGTCCTGACTTTC.

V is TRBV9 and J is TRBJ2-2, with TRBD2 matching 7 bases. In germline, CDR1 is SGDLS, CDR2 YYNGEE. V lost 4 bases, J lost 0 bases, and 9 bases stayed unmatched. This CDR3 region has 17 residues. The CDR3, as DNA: TGTGCCAGCAGCTACTACGGACTAGGAACGAACACCGGGGAGCTGTTTTTT. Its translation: CASSYYGLGTNTGELFF.

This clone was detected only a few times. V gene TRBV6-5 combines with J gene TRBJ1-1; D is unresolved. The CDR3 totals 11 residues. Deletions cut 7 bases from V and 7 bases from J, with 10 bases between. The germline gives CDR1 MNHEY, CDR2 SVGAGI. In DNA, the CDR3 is TGTGCCAGCAAAAGACAAGTTGAAGCTTTCTTT. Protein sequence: CASKRQVEAFF.

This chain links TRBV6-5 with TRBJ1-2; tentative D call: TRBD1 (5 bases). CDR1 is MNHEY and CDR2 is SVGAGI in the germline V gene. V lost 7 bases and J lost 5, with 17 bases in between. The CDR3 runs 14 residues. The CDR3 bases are TGTGCCAGCAAAAACGGATACAGGAGTTATGGCTACACCTTC. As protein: CASKNGYRSYGYTF.

The CDR3 DNA follows: TGTGCCAGCAGCGTACTGGGACAGGGGGCCGTGATGGGTGGAAACACCATATATTTT. It codes for CASSVLGQGAVMGGNTIYF. The genes are TRBV9 and TRBJ1-3; 12 bases map to TRBD1. This CDR3 comprises 19 residues. V lost 1 base, J lost 3 bases, and 11 bases stayed unmatched. The germline V gene has CDR1 SGDLS and CDR2 YYNGEE.

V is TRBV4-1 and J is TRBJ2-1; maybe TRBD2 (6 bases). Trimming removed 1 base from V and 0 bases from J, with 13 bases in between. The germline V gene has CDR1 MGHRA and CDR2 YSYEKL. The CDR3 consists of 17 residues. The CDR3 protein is CASSQVGGASSYNEQFF. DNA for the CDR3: TGCGCCAGCAGCCAAGTCGGCGGGGCCAGCTCCTACAATGAGCAGTTCTTC.

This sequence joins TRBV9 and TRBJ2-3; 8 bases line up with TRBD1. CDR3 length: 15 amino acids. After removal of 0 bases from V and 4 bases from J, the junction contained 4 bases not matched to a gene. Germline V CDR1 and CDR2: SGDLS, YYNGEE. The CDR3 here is CASSVGTGKADTQYF. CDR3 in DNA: TGTGCCAGCAGCGTAGGGACAGGGAAGGCAGATACGCAGTATTTT.

The CDR3 sequence: CASSLNWAGFGYTF. For the CDR3, the DNA is TGTGCCAGCAGCTTAAATTGGGCGGGGTTTGGCTACACCTTC. The chain has TRBV11-2 and TRBJ1-2; unclear D gene. Trimming took off 2 bases at V and 7 bases at J, with 14 bases between the two ends. Germline CDR1 reads SGHAT; CDR2 reads FQNNGV. The CDR3 loop spans 14 amino acids.

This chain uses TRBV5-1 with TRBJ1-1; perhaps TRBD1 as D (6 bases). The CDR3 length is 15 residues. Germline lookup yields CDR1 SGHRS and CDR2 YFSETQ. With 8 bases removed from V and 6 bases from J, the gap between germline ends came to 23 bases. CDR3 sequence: CASAKGVGWDAEAFF. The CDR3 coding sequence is TGCGCCAGTGCCAAGGGGGTAGGATGGGACGCTGAAGCTTTCTTT.

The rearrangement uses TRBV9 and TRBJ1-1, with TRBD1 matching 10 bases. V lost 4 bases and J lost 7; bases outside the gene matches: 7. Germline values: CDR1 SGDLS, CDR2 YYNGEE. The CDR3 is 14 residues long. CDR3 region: CASSPPGQGFEAFF. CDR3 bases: TGTGCCAGCAGCCCCCCGGGACAGGGGTTTGAAGCTTTCTTT.

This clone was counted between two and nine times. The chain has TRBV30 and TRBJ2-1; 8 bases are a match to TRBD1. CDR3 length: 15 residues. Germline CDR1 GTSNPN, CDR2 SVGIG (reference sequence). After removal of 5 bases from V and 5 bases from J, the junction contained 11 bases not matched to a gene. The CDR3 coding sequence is TGTGCCTGGGTCGACCGGGACAGGCGAGACAATGAGCAGTTCTTC. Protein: CAWVDRDRRDNEQFF.

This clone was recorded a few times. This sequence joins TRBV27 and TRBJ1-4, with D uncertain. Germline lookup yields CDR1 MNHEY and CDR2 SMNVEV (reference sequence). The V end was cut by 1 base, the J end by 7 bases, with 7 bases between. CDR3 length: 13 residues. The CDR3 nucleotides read TGTGCCAGCAGTTTATTATCCGTTGAAAAACTGTTTTTT. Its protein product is CASSLLSVEKLFF.

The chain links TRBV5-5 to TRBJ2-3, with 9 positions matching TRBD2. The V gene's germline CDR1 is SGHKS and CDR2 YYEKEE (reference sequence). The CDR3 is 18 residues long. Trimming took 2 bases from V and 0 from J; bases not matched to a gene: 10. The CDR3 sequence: CASSFTAGGPKSTDTQYF. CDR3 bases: TGTGCCAGCAGCTTTACAGCGGGGGGCCCAAAGAGCACAGATACGCAGTATTTT.

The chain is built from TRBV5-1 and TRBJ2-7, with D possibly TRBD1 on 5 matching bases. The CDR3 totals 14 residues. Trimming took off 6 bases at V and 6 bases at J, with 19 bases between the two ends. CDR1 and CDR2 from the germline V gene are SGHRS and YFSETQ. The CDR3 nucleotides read TGCGCCAGCACAAATCAGGGCTCCCAGGGCGAGCAGTACTTC. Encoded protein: CASTNQGSQGEQYF. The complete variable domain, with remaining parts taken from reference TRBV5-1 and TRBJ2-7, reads KAGVTQTPRYLIKTRGQQVTLSCSPISGHRSVSWYQQTPGQGLQFLFEYFSETQRNKGNFPGRFSGRQFSNSRSEMNVSTLELGDSALYLCASTNQGSQGEQYFGPGTRLTVT.

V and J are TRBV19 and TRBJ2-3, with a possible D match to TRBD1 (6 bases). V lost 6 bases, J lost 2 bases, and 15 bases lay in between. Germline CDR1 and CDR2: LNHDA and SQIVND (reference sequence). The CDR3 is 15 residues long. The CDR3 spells CASSWGRTFTDTQYF. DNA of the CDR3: TGTGCCAGTAGCTGGGGGCGGACTTTCACAGATACGCAGTATTTT.

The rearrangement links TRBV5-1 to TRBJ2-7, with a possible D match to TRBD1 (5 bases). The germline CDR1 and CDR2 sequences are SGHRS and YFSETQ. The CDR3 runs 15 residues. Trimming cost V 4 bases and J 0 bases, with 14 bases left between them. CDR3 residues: CASSPRGHNSYEQYF. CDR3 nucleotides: TGCGCCAGCAGCCCACGAGGACACAACTCCTACGAGCAGTACTTC.

Written as DNA, the CDR3 is TGTGCCAGCAGTAGCGACAGGGTTGGTGGCTACACCTTC. This gives the protein CASSSDRVGGYTF. This sequence joins TRBV6-5 and TRBJ1-2; 7 bases line up with TRBD1. This CDR3 has 13 amino acids. Trimming removed 5 bases from V and 7 bases from J; junction bases left unmatched: 7. Germline V gene lookup returns CDR1 MNHEY and CDR2 SVGAGI.

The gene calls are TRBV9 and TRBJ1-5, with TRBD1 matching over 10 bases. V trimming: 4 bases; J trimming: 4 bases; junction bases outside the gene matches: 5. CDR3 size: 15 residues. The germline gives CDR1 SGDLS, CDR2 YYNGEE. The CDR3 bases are TGTGCCAGCAGCTTGGGGGACAGGGGAAATCAGCCCCAGCATTTT. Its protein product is CASSLGDRGNQPQHF. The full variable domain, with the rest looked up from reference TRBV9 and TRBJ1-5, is DSGVTQTPKHLITATGQRVTLRCSPRSGDLSVYWYQQSLDQGLQFLIQYYNGEERAKGNILERFSAQQFPDLHSELNLSSLELGDSALYFCASSLGDRGNQPQHFGDGTRLSIL.